This TCR gamma chain was identified during a study of human gamma delta and Vdelta1 T cells (dated by TCRdb to 2016 to 2019). Some background on the complete study: Delta One T cells, Vd1+ gamma-delta T cells, were investigated in the study as cytotoxic effectors against acute myeloid leukemia.

V lost 5 bases and J lost 5 bases, and the count of bases not matched to a germline gene is 8. Looking up the germline V gene (reference sequence) yields CDR1 GITISATS and CDR2 ISYDGTV. The CDR3 runs 14 amino acids, cysteine and phenylalanine included. CDR3 DNA only is kept here, 42 bases in frame from base 1. Library preparation used PCR. Instrument on record: Illumina MiSeq. Via CATT, TCRdb reprocessed the public reads, and rows with identical DNA were then joined. The sample table holds 7,000 to 10,000 gamma-chain clones, of which around 42% were seen once. The ten most abundant clones make up more than 2% of the sample. Broader findings and caveats from the paper: According to the report, Delta One T cells were polyclonal and showed broad cytotoxic targeting of acute myeloid leukemia.

A note on this clone: This clone's antigen is unknown. No per-base quality is available; no much larger clone lies one base away.

The receptor was derived from a human donor in good health. Material: Vdelta1 gamma-delta T cells from blood grown in culture (DOT cells). This specimen's cell subset or site label, interpreted: Delta One T cells, in vitro expanded/differentiated Vd1+ gamma-delta T cells. Here the chain combines TRGV9 and TRGJP2. The sequenced DNA is TGTGCCTTGTGGGCCCCCGGAAGTGATTGGATCAAGACGTTT. Translation gives CALWAPGSDWIKTF.